These T cell receptor beta chains were read from a single sample in a study of T cells after yellow fever vaccination. TCRdb re-called the 5' RACE reads with MiXCR, one entry per CDR3 protein. The sample lists more than 300,000 distinct CDR3 sequences, 9.5% to 12% seen once, with 3.3% in the top ten. Sequenced here: CD4+ T cells sorted from PBMCs, sampled 45 days after the yellow fever booster vaccination. Receptor source: a man younger than 30 who received the YFV17D yellow fever vaccine. CDR3s leave out the opening cysteine and the closing phenylalanine or tryptophan. Fields, in order: V gene, J gene, CDR3 protein.

V gene: TRBV9
J gene: TRBJ2-2
CDR3 protein: ASSAGGTSGTGELF

V gene: TRBV7-9
J gene: TRBJ2-2
CDR3 protein: ASSLSLALTGELF

V gene: TRBV20-1
J gene: TRBJ2-7
CDR3 protein: SAGGVSGGREQY

V gene: TRBV11-3
J gene: TRBJ2-5
CDR3 protein: ASSTWTGDETQY

V gene: TRBV5-4
J gene: TRBJ2-3
CDR3 protein: ASSLDIGTDTQY

V gene: TRBV19
J gene: TRBJ2-5
CDR3 protein: ASIGTGKETQY

V gene: TRBV12-3/TRBV12-4
J gene: TRBJ1-4
CDR3 protein: ASSFQGNEKLF

V gene: TRBV10-3
J gene: TRBJ2-7
CDR3 protein: AIRDRVSYEQY

V gene: TRBV6-6
J gene: TRBJ1-6
CDR3 protein: ASAPGPSYSPLH

V gene: TRBV3-1
J gene: TRBJ2-3
CDR3 protein: ASSPVESDTQY

V gene: TRBV7-2
J gene: TRBJ2-3
CDR3 protein: ASSLNRADTQY

V gene: TRBV7-3
J gene: TRBJ2-1
CDR3 protein: ASSFGGAVNEQF

V gene: TRBV5-1
J gene: TRBJ2-2
CDR3 protein: ASSWDVNTGELF

V gene: TRBV20-1
J gene: TRBJ2-7
CDR3 protein: SARGPAGTYEQY

V gene: TRBV5-1
J gene: TRBJ1-1
CDR3 protein: ASSSITGMNTEAF

V gene: TRBV12-5
J gene: TRBJ2-3
CDR3 protein: ASGLSDTQY

V gene: TRBV10-2
J gene: TRBJ2-7
CDR3 protein: ASSRILAGAEQY

V gene: TRBV4-3
J gene: TRBJ2-7
CDR3 protein: ATHPLAEMPVGEQY

V gene: TRBV20-1
J gene: TRBJ1-3
CDR3 protein: SATPDGGNTIY

V gene: TRBV7-2
J gene: TRBJ2-3
CDR3 protein: ASSRTGAGGGTDTQY

V gene: TRBV10-2
J gene: TRBJ2-3
CDR3 protein: ASSESGTSGADTQY

V gene: TRBV3-1
J gene: TRBJ1-1
CDR3 protein: ASSLGQNTEAF